Listed below are T cell receptor beta chains from one sample, sequenced in a study of early T cells in non-severe SARS-CoV-2 infection. Each CDR3 protein is one row after TCRdb ran MiXCR on the 5' RACE reads. The sample contains about 120,000 distinct CDR3 sequences, around 13% of which appear only once. Specimen: whole blood, collected at baseline. These receptors were obtained from an adult who was a healthcare worker with PCR-confirmed SARS-CoV-2 infection or an uninfected control (not recorded which). Each CDR3 is given with its conserved first and last residue. D genes are given only for firm matches. Size tells how often a clone was seen (once, few, many) or the class of an expanded clone, and some rows leave it out.

-	TRBV11-1	many	TRBJ1-2	TGTGCCAGCAGCTTCGGAGGAGCTAACTATGGCTACACCTTC	CASSFGGANYGYTF
-	TRBV7-9	few	TRBJ2-1	TGTGCCAGCAGCTTATTTCGAGGGATGGCCTACAATGAGCAGTTCTTC	CASSLFRGMAYNEQFF
TRBD2	TRBV27	-	TRBJ2-7	TGTGCCAGCAGTTATAGCGGGGCGACCTACGAGCAGTACTTC	CASSYSGATYEQYF
-	TRBV18	few	TRBJ1-6	TGTGCCAGCTCAGCATTCTCAGGGGACCTGCCCCTCCACTTT	CASSAFSGDLPLHF
-	TRBV7-8	-	TRBJ2-2	TGTGCCAGCAGCTTAGTGGGACCCGGCACCGGGGAGCTGTTTTTT	CASSLVGPGTGELFF
TRBD1	TRBV3-1	-	TRBJ2-3	TGTGCCAGCAGCCAGACAGGGACCACAGTTACGCAGTATTTT	CASSQTGTTVTQYF
TRBD2	TRBV7-3	few	TRBJ2-3	TGTGCCAGCAGCTCCCTTACGATGGTAGCGGGAGAGGAAGATACGCAGTATTTT	CASSSLTMVAGEEDTQYF
TRBD2	TRBV6-1	-	TRBJ2-7	TGTGCCAGCAGTGAGGGACTAAACTACGAGCAGTACTTC	CASSEGLNYEQYF
-	TRBV28	-	TRBJ1-1	TGTGCCAGCAGCTCCGGGACAATGAACACTGAAGTTTTCTTT	CASSSGTMNTEVFF
TRBD1	TRBV7-6	-	TRBJ1-6	TGTGCCAGCAGCCGGACAGGGGTCGGTAATTCACCCCTCCACTTT	CASSRTGVGNSPLHF
-	TRBV5-4	-	TRBJ1-3	TGTGCCAGCAGCTTGCACGGTCCCTCTGGAAACACCATATATTTT	CASSLHGPSGNTIYF
-	TRBV28	many	TRBJ2-3	TGTGCCAGCAGTTTGCTTAGTCTGCACACAGATACGCAGTATTTT	CASSLLSLHTDTQYF
-	TRBV12-3/TRBV12-4	many	TRBJ2-7	TGTGCCAGCAGCCCTCCGGGACACGGATGGCTGTACTTC	CASSPPGHGWLYF
-	TRBV4-1	few	TRBJ1-2	TGCGCCAGCAGCCACCCCCCGGCAGGGGCCTATGGCTACACCTTC	CASSHPPAGAYGYTF
-	TRBV10-3	few	TRBJ1-1	TGTGCCATCAGTGAAGGGACGGGTGAAGCTTTCTTT	CAISEGTGEAFF
-	TRBV3-1	many	TRBJ2-1	TGTGCCAGCAGCCCCTACCCCGCTAGCGAAAGCTCCTACAATGAGCAGTTCTTC	CASSPYPASESSYNEQFF
TRBD2	TRBV7-9	few	TRBJ2-5	TGTGCCAGCAGCCCCGTACTAGCGGGGGCCATCCAAGAGACCCAGTACTTC	CASSPVLAGAIQETQYF
-	TRBV19	few	TRBJ1-2	TGTGCCAGTAGTAGAGACAGCGACTATGGCTACACCTTC	CASSRDSDYGYTF
-	TRBV11-2	few	TRBJ1-2	TGTGCCAGCAGCTTAAGCACGGGAAATGGCTACACCTTC	CASSLSTGNGYTF
TRBD1	TRBV20-1	few	TRBJ1-1	TGCAGTGCTAGAGTGGGGGACAGGTCGGTGGCCACTGAAGCTTTCTTT	CSARVGDRSVATEAFF
-	TRBV7-9	-	TRBJ2-7	TGTGCCAGCAGCTCGATAGACAGCTCCTACGAGCAGTACTTC	CASSSIDSSYEQYF
-	TRBV7-2	once	TRBJ2-5	TGTGCCAGCAGCCCAAGGCGGGGCGGGGAGACCCAGTACTTC	CASSPRRGGETQYF
TRBD2	TRBV4-2	many	TRBJ2-5	TGTGCCAGCAGCCAAGTGGGGGGGTCCGGAGAGACCCAGTACTTC	CASSQVGGSGETQYF
TRBD2	TRBV28	many	TRBJ2-7	TGTGCCAGCAGTTACGGACTAGCGGGAGGTTCCCCCTACGAGCAGTACTTC	CASSYGLAGGSPYEQYF
-	TRBV3-1	few	TRBJ2-3	TGTGCCAGCAGCAGTTGGGACAGCACAGATACGCAGTATTTT	CASSSWDSTDTQYF
-	TRBV30	few	TRBJ1-2	TGTGCCTGGAGACTGGGGAACTTAGCTAACTATGGCTACACCTTC	CAWRLGNLANYGYTF
-	TRBV12-3/TRBV12-4	-	TRBJ2-3	TGTGCCAGCAGTTTCCGGGCGGATTGGGCTACGCAGTATTTT	CASSFRADWATQYF
-	TRBV6-5	few	TRBJ1-1	TGTGCCAGCAGTTACTCCCCCCACACTGAAGCTTTCTTT	CASSYSPHTEAFF
-	TRBV10-2	few	TRBJ2-2	TGCGCCAGCAGTGAGGGGGGAGGTCCCCCCGGGGAGCTGTTTTTT	CASSEGGGPPGELFF
-	TRBV29-1	-	TRBJ1-2	TGCAGCGTGGAAGACGGGCTTTCCTATGGCTACACCTTC	CSVEDGLSYGYTF
TRBD2	TRBV11-1	few	TRBJ2-2	TGTGCCAGCAGTTCTACCTTAGCGGGGAAAACCGGGGAGCTGTTTTTT	CASSSTLAGKTGELFF
-	TRBV19	-	TRBJ2-1	TGTGCCAGTAGTGGGGGCGGGGTCTTAAGGGCCTACAATGAGCAGTTCTTC	CASSGGGVLRAYNEQFF
-	TRBV6-1	few	TRBJ2-1	TGTGCCAGCAGGGAGGGCCGCCACAATGAGCAGTTCTTC	CASREGRHNEQFF
-	TRBV7-2	few	TRBJ2-2	TGTGCCAGCAGCCGCGGGCAGAACACCGGGGAGCTGTTTTTT	CASSRGQNTGELFF
-	TRBV7-6	few	TRBJ1-6	TGTGCCAGCAGCACAGTTAGCTCCTATAATTCACCCCTCCACTTT	CASSTVSSYNSPLHF
-	TRBV7-2	-	TRBJ1-1	TGTGCCAGCAGCTCCCAGGGTATCACTGAAGCTTTCTTT	CASSSQGITEAFF
-	TRBV27	-	TRBJ2-3	TGTGCCAGCAGTCTAAGGGTCACAGATACGCAGTATTTT	CASSLRVTDTQYF
-	TRBV6-5	once	TRBJ2-5	TGTGCCAGCAAGAAGGTTACAGGAACATACCAAGAGACCCAGTACTTC	CASKKVTGTYQETQYF
-	TRBV28	few	TRBJ2-3	TGTGCCAGCAGTCTCCGACTGCGATACACAGATACGCAGTATTTT	CASSLRLRYTDTQYF
-	TRBV15	few	TRBJ2-2	TGTGCCACCAGCAGATTATTTACAAGTTACACCGGGGAGCTGTTTTTT	CATSRLFTSYTGELFF